One and the same sample provided the 29 T cell receptor beta chains below, sequenced in a study of cytomegalovirus exposure and HLA in healthy donors. Repertoires were generated with immunoSEQ multiplex PCR, while TCRdb's copy carries only in-frame clones and drops some. The sample has 150,000 to 200,000 clones, roughly 88% seen once. Material: PBMCs. These receptors were obtained from a woman aged 18-30 years in good health and CMV-seronegative.

The genes are TRBV18 and TRBJ2-1; D unclear. V lost 3 bases, J lost 0 bases, and 12 bases lay in between. The CDR3 has 16 residues. Looked up from germline, CDR1 is KGHSH and CDR2 is LQKENI. The CDR3, as DNA: TGTGCCAGCTCACCGATTTCAGGAAACTCCTACAATGAGCAGTTCTTC. This sequence encodes CASSPISGNSYNEQFF.

The chain links TRBV7-9 to TRBJ1-2, with D possibly TRBD1 on 5 matching bases. Trimming cost V 5 bases and J 5 bases, with 9 bases left between them. Germline V gene sequence: CDR1 SEHNR, CDR2 FQNEAQ (reference sequence). This CDR3 is built from 12 residues. CDR3 sequence: CASSTRQYGYTF. Written as DNA, the CDR3 is TGTGCCAGCAGCACAAGACAGTATGGCTACACCTTC.

The chain joins TRBV6-1 to TRBJ1-2, with 7 nucleotides matching TRBD1. The CDR3 totals 15 residues. V lost 5 bases, J lost 7 bases, and 13 bases stayed unmatched. Germline V gives CDR1 MNHNS, CDR2 SASEGT. The CDR3: CASSQDSGTVGGYTF. Written as DNA, the CDR3 is TGTGCCAGCAGTCAAGACTCCGGGACAGTGGGTGGCTACACCTTC.

This clone was seen just once. V and J are TRBV30 and TRBJ2-7; the match to TRBD2 covers 9 bases. CDR3 length: 17 residues. V gave up 2 bases and J gave up 7 bases; unmatched junction bases: 18. CDR1 GTSNPN and CDR2 SVGIG come from the germline V gene (reference sequence). This CDR3 is CAWSQITPSGVEGEQYF. The DNA for the CDR3 is TGTGCCTGGAGTCAAATCACTCCTAGCGGGGTAGAGGGGGAGCAGTACTTC.

This clone has only one observation. V is TRBV4-2 and J is TRBJ2-3, with 7 bases identical to TRBD2. From germline, CDR1 is LGHNA and CDR2 YNFKEQ. The CDR3 extends over 17 amino acids. The trim removed 0 bases at V and 2 bases at J, leaving 8 bases unmatched. CDR3 sequence (DNA): TGTGCCAGCAGCCAAGATCCCCGAGCGGGGTACACAGATACGCAGTATTTT. Residues: CASSQDPRAGYTDTQYF.

The chain carries TRBV7-9 and TRBJ1-1; no reliable D call. This CDR3 contains 13 residues. Per the germline V gene, CDR1 is SEHNR and CDR2 is FQNEAQ (reference sequence). V lost 1 base to trimming and J lost 8 bases, with 11 bases between them. The CDR3 coding sequence is TGTGCCAGCAGCTTAGGACGGCCAGGAGAAGCTTTCTTT. Its protein is CASSLGRPGEAFF.

Here the CDR3 DNA reads TGTGCCAGTAGTATAAGGGGACTGGCGAACACCGGGGAGCTGTTTTTT. It encodes CASSIRGLANTGELFF. The chain recombines TRBV19 with TRBJ2-2; tentatively, D is TRBD2 (6 bases). Trimming removed 2 bases at V and 0 bases at J, with 10 bases between. Germline loops: CDR1 LNHDA, CDR2 SQIVND (reference sequence). This CDR3 region has 16 residues.

This clone was detected a few times. J is TRBJ2-6 and V is TRBV5-5; 7 bases map to TRBD2. CDR1 SGHKS and CDR2 YYEKEE come from the germline V gene (reference sequence). The CDR3 length is 17 residues. After removal of 5 bases from V and 0 bases from J, the junction contained 8 bases not matched to a gene. The CDR3 bases are TGTGCCAGCAGTTTTCTAGCGGTAGACTCTGGGGCCAACGTCCTGACTTTC. It is translated as CASSFLAVDSGANVLTF.

In its sample, this clone was seen many times. The J gene is TRBJ1-2, the V gene TRBV2, with D possibly matching TRBD1 (6 bases). Germline V CDR1 and CDR2: SNHLY, FYNNEI. V was trimmed by 4 bases and J by 4 bases, leaving 13 bases between them. CDR3 length equals 14 residues. In DNA, the CDR3 is TGTGCCAGCAGTGGGCAGGGGTTGAGCTATGGCTACACCTTC. Encoded protein: CASSGQGLSYGYTF.

The V and J genes are TRBV11-2 and TRBJ2-7, with TRBD2 matching 9 bases. Per the germline V gene, CDR1 is SGHAT and CDR2 is FQNNGV. This CDR3 contains 16 residues. The V segment lost 5 bases and the J segment 3 bases; nucleotides outside the gene matches: 11. The CDR3 reads CASSKGTSKGSYEQYF. The CDR3 nucleotides are TGTGCCAGCAGCAAAGGGACTAGCAAAGGGAGCTACGAGCAGTACTTC.

The chain recombines TRBV4-2 with TRBJ1-4; maybe TRBD1 (5 bases). The CDR3 runs to 16 residues. Germline CDR1 reads LGHNA; CDR2 reads YNFKEQ. The V end was cut by 0 bases, the J end by 8 bases, with 16 bases between. The CDR3 protein is CASSQDGQRGGEKLFF. In DNA form, the CDR3 reads TGTGCCAGCAGCCAAGACGGTCAAAGGGGTGGAGAAAAACTGTTTTTT.

The chain recombines TRBV7-7 with TRBJ2-2; 9 nucleotides match TRBD1. The CDR3 has 15 amino acids. V shed 5 bases, J shed 1 base, and the junction held 2 bases outside the gene matches. Germline CDR1 and CDR2: SSHAT and FNYEAQ (reference sequence). CDR3 sequence reads: CASSPGQGNTGELFF. CDR3 DNA sequence: TGTGCCAGCAGCCCGGGACAGGGGAACACCGGGGAGCTGTTTTTT.

The chain has TRBV11-2 and TRBJ1-2; D gene uncertain. Deletions cut 0 bases from V and 6 bases from J, with 14 bases between. The CDR3 runs to 15 residues. In germline, CDR1 is SGHAT, CDR2 FQNNGV. The CDR3 here is CASSLEGSPRHGYTF. The CDR3 DNA reads TGTGCCAGCAGCTTAGAGGGCAGCCCGCGCCATGGCTACACCTTC.

The V gene is TRBV15, the J gene TRBJ2-1; D might be TRBD2 (5 bases). The V and J ends lost 3 bases and 4 bases respectively, with 16 bases between them. The germline gives CDR1 LNHNV, CDR2 YYDKDF (reference sequence). This CDR3 has 16 amino acids. CDR3 protein: CATSSVPQGGYNEQFF. The CDR3 nucleotides read TGTGCCACCAGCAGTGTTCCACAAGGCGGGTACAATGAGCAGTTCTTC.

The chain couples TRBV6-5 to TRBJ2-5; 8 bases agree with TRBD2. Germline-derived CDR1 and CDR2 are MNHEY and SVGAGI. The ends lost 4 bases at V and 5 bases at J; junction bases unmatched: 9. The length of the CDR3 is 15 residues. The CDR3 reads CASSSPSGPEETQYF. DNA for the CDR3: TGTGCCAGCAGTTCCCCTAGCGGGCCTGAGGAGACCCAGTACTTC.

The chain combines TRBV7-8 with TRBJ2-1; TRBD2 agrees at 7 bases. CDR3 length: 16 residues. V was clipped by 1 base and J by 5 bases; unmatched bases: 8. CDR1 is SGHVS, CDR2 FQNEAQ, per germline. In DNA, the CDR3 is TGTGCCAGCAGCTTAGGAGGACTAGGTCCCCACAATGAGCAGTTCTTC. This translates into CASSLGGLGPHNEQFF.

The chain couples TRBV19 to TRBJ1-1; possibly TRBD1 for D (5 bases). The CDR3 contains 16 residues. The germline V and J ends were trimmed by 2 bases and 0 bases, with 13 bases remaining between them. Germline V lookup: CDR1 LNHDA, CDR2 SQIVND (reference sequence). DNA of the CDR3: TGTGCCAGTAGTATACTCCCGACAGTGATGAACACTGAAGCTTTCTTT. Its translation is CASSILPTVMNTEAFF.

The chain has TRBV6-1 and TRBJ2-5; D may be TRBD1 (6 bases). The ends were cut back, 6 bases at V and 4 bases at J, with 18 bases in the middle. This CDR3 contains 15 residues. The V gene's germline CDR1 is MNHNS and CDR2 SASEGT. CDR3 nucleotide sequence: TGTGCCAGCAGACGTTATCTCCAGGGGATAGAGACCCAGTACTTC. This encodes CASRRYLQGIETQYF.

This clone was seen repeatedly, ten times or more. This rearrangement joins TRBV29-1 to TRBJ1-2; 12 nucleotides agree with TRBD1. The CDR3 has 15 amino acids. CDR1 and CDR2 (germline): SQVTM, ANQGSEA. V was clipped by 7 bases and J by 8 bases; unmatched bases: 14. The CDR3 nucleotides are TGCAGCGCCGCATTCACCGGGACAGGGGGCGTAGGCTACACCTTC. It translates to CSAAFTGTGGVGYTF. Variable domain in full (rest from reference TRBV29-1 and TRBJ1-2): SAVISQKPSRDICQRGTSLTIQCQVDSQVTMMFWYRQQPGQSLTLIATANQGSEATYESGFVIDKFPISRPNLTFSTLTVSNMSPEDSSIYLCSAAFTGTGGVGYTFGSGTRLTVV.

Here the CDR3 reads CASSQGKGATPRTNNEQFF. CDR3 DNA: TGCGCCAGCAGTCAAGGTAAGGGGGCGACGCCCCGCACCAACAATGAGCAGTTCTTC. V is TRBV23-1 and J is TRBJ2-1, with 7 bases that match TRBD1. TRBV23-1 is given ORF status, its function remaining uncertain. The CDR3 runs to 19 residues. With 2 bases clipped from V and 5 bases from J, the junction kept 18 bases outside the gene matches.

This clone occurred once. The chain employs TRBV5-4 and TRBJ2-7; TRBD1 matches 10 bases. The CDR3 is 17 amino acids. V lost 6 bases, J lost 7 bases, and 19 bases stayed unmatched. Germline loops: CDR1 SGHNT, CDR2 YYREEE (reference sequence). The CDR3 nucleotides read TGTGCCAGCACCTCTGCCCCTACCCGACAGGGGGCGGGGGAGCAGTACTTC. It encodes CASTSAPTRQGAGEQYF.

The V and J genes are TRBV7-7 and TRBJ1-4; no reliable D call. Looked up from germline, CDR1 is SSHAT and CDR2 is FNYEAQ (reference sequence). V was trimmed by 0 bases and J by 6 bases, leaving 5 bases between them. This CDR3 has 13 amino acids. The CDR3 DNA is TGTGCCAGCAGCTTAGCACCGGATGAAAAACTGTTTTTT. It yields the protein CASSLAPDEKLFF.

CDR3 bases: TGTGCCAGTAGCGGCACAGGTACCGGGGAGCTGTTTTTT. Translated, it gives CASSGTGTGELFF. The genes are TRBV19 and TRBJ2-2; weak D call: TRBD1 (5 bases). This CDR3 has 13 amino acids. CDR1 LNHDA and CDR2 SQIVND come from the germline V gene (reference sequence). With 6 bases removed from V and 5 bases from J, the gap between germline ends came to 10 bases.

This clone occurred many times. The chain employs TRBV6-1 and TRBJ2-1; no firm D call. This CDR3 contains 15 residues. V dropped 1 base and J dropped 0 bases, with 7 bases sitting between them. CDR1 is MNHNS, CDR2 SASEGT, per germline. CDR3 coding DNA: TGTGCCAGCAGTGAAGACAGTGGCTCCTACAATGAGCAGTTCTTC. Translation gives CASSEDSGSYNEQFF.

The gene calls are TRBV5-1 and TRBJ2-5, with TRBD2 identical over 8 bases. The CDR3 is made up of 14 amino acids. CDR1 and CDR2 (germline): SGHRS, YFSETQ. J gave up 2 bases and V 4 bases, and 4 bases lay outside the gene matches. The CDR3 here is CASSVSGGQETQYF. The CDR3 nucleotides are TGCGCCAGCAGCGTGAGCGGGGGTCAAGAGACCCAGTACTTC. Full variable domain (outside the CDR3, taken from reference TRBV5-1 and TRBJ2-5): KAGVTQTPRYLIKTRGQQVTLSCSPISGHRSVSWYQQTPGQGLQFLFEYFSETQRNKGNFPGRFSGRQFSNSRSEMNVSTLELGDSALYLCASSVSGGQETQYFGPGTRLLVL.

The chain recombines TRBV10-3 with TRBJ2-4, with D tentatively TRBD1 (5 bases). The germline V gene encodes CDR1 ENHRY and CDR2 SYGVKD. Between the trimmed V and J ends, which lost 0 bases and 4 bases, there was a span of 7 bases. The CDR3 consists of 14 residues. The CDR3 is CAISESRGKNIQYF. DNA of the CDR3: TGTGCCATCAGTGAGTCAAGGGGTAAAAACATTCAGTACTTC.

The chain employs TRBV7-3 and TRBJ2-5; D ambiguous. Germline CDR1 SGHTA, CDR2 FQGTGA. The CDR3 spans 14 residues. The V end lost 5 bases, the J end lost 5 bases, and 15 bases lay between the germline ends. This CDR3 reads CASSPGRIGETQYF. CDR3 sequence (DNA): TGTGCCAGCAGCCCCGGCCGCATCGGGGAGACCCAGTACTTC.

V and J are TRBV19 and TRBJ1-2; 9 nucleotides align to TRBD1. Looked up from germline, CDR1 is LNHDA and CDR2 is SQIVND (reference sequence). CDR3 size: 15 residues. The V and J ends lost 6 bases and 2 bases, in that order; junction bases with no gene match: 7. The CDR3, as DNA: TGTGCCAGTAGCCCAGGGACAGGGCCCAACTATGGCTACACCTTC. It translates to CASSPGTGPNYGYTF.

The V gene is TRBV9, the J gene TRBJ1-6; D is unclear. The length of the CDR3 is 14 residues. Deletions cut 0 bases from V and 9 bases from J, with 10 bases between. CDR1 SGDLS and CDR2 YYNGEE come from the germline V gene. DNA of the CDR3: TGTGCCAGCAGCGTAGAACAGTCCCGTTCACCCCTCCACTTT. Its protein product is CASSVEQSRSPLHF.